This T cell receptor beta chain was recovered during a study of blood T cell repertoires in COVID-19. Across the study: There were acute and convalescent COVID-19 samples, and they came from the United States, Italy and Spain. In each case, the material was cDNA or gDNA derived from T cells, B-cell-depleted T cells, or PBMCs.

Clones were read by immunoSEQ multiplex PCR, and TCRdb kept only the in-frame ones, dropping some. The sample consists of over 100,000 clones, 80% of them appearing once. CDR1 and CDR2 from the germline V gene are ENHRY and SYGVKD. This CDR3 comprises 15 residues. Trimming shortened V by 0 bases and J by 0 bases, and 6 bases separated the two germline ends. This clone was counted between two and nine times. This receptor was obtained from a human donor in a cohort sampled during active or convalescent COVID-19. V and J are TRBV10-3 and TRBJ1-5, with D possibly being TRBD1 (5 bases). Sequences were obtained from peripheral blood. CDR3 protein: CAISESGDSNQPQHF. The CDR3 DNA follows: TGTGCCATCAGTGAGTCAGGGGATAGCAATCAGCCCCAGCATTTT.